This is a list of T cell receptor beta chains from one sample in a study of blood T cell repertoires in COVID-19. Sequenced by immunoSEQ multiplex PCR; TCRdb stores in-frame clones only, minus some. The sample contains about 87,000 clones, around 75% of which appear only once. The sequenced material came from peripheral blood. Receptors were obtained from a woman between 50 and 59 years old with acute or convalescent COVID-19. Each CDR3 is given with its conserved first and last residue. A D gene is named only where the DNA matches it firmly. Expanded clones get a size class; other rows say once, few or many, or leave the size out.

j_call: TRBJ1-1; clone_size: NA; v_call: TRBV5-6; d_call: NA; cdr3_aa: CASTRQGRISEAFF; cdr3_nt: TGTGCCAGCACCAGACAAGGCCGAATAAGTGAAGCTTTCTTT
j_call: TRBJ1-5; clone_size: NA; v_call: TRBV10-3; d_call: NA; cdr3_aa: CATARQDSNQPQHF; cdr3_nt: TGTGCCACCGCCCGGCAGGATAGCAATCAGCCCCAGCATTTT
j_call: TRBJ2-3; clone_size: few; v_call: TRBV6-1; d_call: NA; cdr3_aa: CASSEENTQYF; cdr3_nt: TGTGCCAGCAGTGAGGAGAATACGCAGTATTTT
j_call: TRBJ1-5; clone_size: NA; v_call: TRBV6-2/TRBV6-3; d_call: NA; cdr3_aa: CASSYSPGSFQPQHF; cdr3_nt: TGTGCCAGCAGTTACTCACCAGGGTCGTTTCAGCCCCAGCATTTT
j_call: TRBJ1-6; clone_size: few; v_call: TRBV27; d_call: TRBD1; cdr3_aa: CASSSNRGLYNSPLHF; cdr3_nt: TGTGCCAGCAGTTCTAACAGGGGGCTCTATAATTCACCCCTCCACTTT
j_call: TRBJ1-5; clone_size: NA; v_call: TRBV9; d_call: NA; cdr3_aa: CASSGALGNQPQHF; cdr3_nt: TGTGCCAGCAGCGGGGCTTTGGGCAATCAGCCCCAGCATTTT
j_call: TRBJ2-3; clone_size: NA; v_call: TRBV28; d_call: TRBD2; cdr3_aa: CASSFIGGGPSDTQYF; cdr3_nt: TGTGCCAGCAGTTTTATTGGGGGGGGACCCTCTGATACGCAGTATTTT
j_call: TRBJ1-4; clone_size: NA; v_call: TRBV2; d_call: NA; cdr3_aa: CASSGLQREKLFF; cdr3_nt: TGTGCCAGCAGCGGACTCCAACGGGAAAAACTGTTTTTT
j_call: TRBJ1-5; clone_size: NA; v_call: TRBV7-2; d_call: NA; cdr3_aa: CASSEFSNQPQHF; cdr3_nt: TGTGCCAGCAGTGAGTTTAGCAATCAGCCCCAGCATTTT
j_call: TRBJ2-3; clone_size: few; v_call: TRBV5-1; d_call: NA; cdr3_aa: CASSVTGHGGADTQYF; cdr3_nt: TGCGCCAGCAGCGTAACAGGGCACGGAGGTGCAGATACGCAGTATTTT
j_call: TRBJ2-7; clone_size: NA; v_call: TRBV7-8; d_call: NA; cdr3_aa: CASSPSALGVEQYF; cdr3_nt: TGTGCCAGCAGCCCTAGCGCCCTCGGGGTCGAGCAGTACTTC
j_call: TRBJ2-5; clone_size: NA; v_call: TRBV4-3; d_call: NA; cdr3_aa: CASSQDTGGETQYF; cdr3_nt: TGCGCCAGCAGCCAAGACACCGGAGGGGAGACCCAGTACTTC
j_call: TRBJ1-4; clone_size: NA; v_call: TRBV4-1; d_call: NA; cdr3_aa: CASSPRRNFNEKLFF; cdr3_nt: TGCGCCAGCAGCCCTAGACGGAACTTTAATGAAAAACTGTTTTTT
j_call: TRBJ1-5; clone_size: NA; v_call: TRBV5-6; d_call: NA; cdr3_aa: CASNAGISNQPQHF; cdr3_nt: TGTGCCAGCAACGCAGGGATTAGCAATCAGCCCCAGCATTTT
j_call: TRBJ1-5; clone_size: NA; v_call: TRBV21-1; d_call: NA; cdr3_aa: CASSRRTQIQQDSNQPQHF; cdr3_nt: TGTGCCAGCAGCCGCCGCACCCAGATCCAACAGGATAGCAATCAGCCCCAGCATTTT
j_call: TRBJ2-2; clone_size: few; v_call: TRBV6-5; d_call: NA; cdr3_aa: CASSYTGGAGTGELFF; cdr3_nt: TGTGCCAGCAGTTACACAGGTGGGGCCGGCACCGGGGAGCTGTTTTTT
j_call: TRBJ1-2; clone_size: NA; v_call: TRBV9; d_call: NA; cdr3_aa: CASSAGSYTF; cdr3_nt: TGTGCCAGCAGCGCCGGGAGCTACACCTTC
j_call: TRBJ2-1; clone_size: few; v_call: TRBV3-1/TRBV3-2; d_call: TRBD1; cdr3_aa: CASSLTGGGNEQFF; cdr3_nt: TGTGCCAGCAGCCTGACAGGGGGTGGCAATGAGCAGTTCTTC
j_call: TRBJ1-6; clone_size: once; v_call: TRBV15; d_call: TRBD1; cdr3_aa: CATSREGSGGFPLHF; cdr3_nt: TGTGCCACCAGCAGAGAGGGGTCAGGGGGGTTCCCCCTCCACTTT
j_call: TRBJ1-2; clone_size: NA; v_call: TRBV7-2; d_call: NA; cdr3_aa: CASSLRTDYGYTF; cdr3_nt: TGTGCCAGCAGCTTGAGGACAGACTATGGCTACACCTTC
j_call: TRBJ2-3; clone_size: NA; v_call: TRBV7-9; d_call: TRBD2; cdr3_aa: CASSGDYERGDTQYF; cdr3_nt: TGTGCCAGCAGCGGGGACTATGAAAGGGGAGATACGCAGTATTTT
j_call: TRBJ2-1; clone_size: NA; v_call: TRBV11-3; d_call: TRBD2; cdr3_aa: CASGSGGLYNEQFF; cdr3_nt: TGTGCCAGCGGGAGCGGGGGCCTTTACAATGAGCAGTTCTTC
j_call: TRBJ2-7; clone_size: once; v_call: TRBV5-1; d_call: TRBD1; cdr3_aa: CASSSLRPGQGHEQYF; cdr3_nt: TGCGCCAGCAGCTCCCTCCGCCCGGGACAGGGGCACGAGCAGTACTTC
j_call: TRBJ1-5; clone_size: NA; v_call: TRBV7-8; d_call: NA; cdr3_aa: CASSPGSGRGEPQHF; cdr3_nt: TGTGCCAGCAGCCCAGGATCAGGCAGGGGAGAGCCCCAGCATTTT
j_call: TRBJ1-1; clone_size: NA; v_call: TRBV28; d_call: NA; cdr3_aa: CASKGRAGTEAFF; cdr3_nt: TGTGCCAGCAAGGGGCGAGCGGGGACTGAAGCTTTCTTT
j_call: TRBJ1-6; clone_size: once; v_call: TRBV4-1; d_call: NA; cdr3_aa: CASSQIQGPGSPLHF; cdr3_nt: TGCGCCAGCAGCCAAATACAGGGACCAGGCTCACCCCTCCACTTT
j_call: TRBJ2-7; clone_size: few; v_call: TRBV28; d_call: TRBD1; cdr3_aa: CASSLSGGAYEQYF; cdr3_nt: TGTGCCAGCAGTTTATCAGGGGGAGCCTACGAGCAGTACTTC
j_call: TRBJ1-2; clone_size: NA; v_call: TRBV18; d_call: TRBD1; cdr3_aa: CASSRGQGGLGYTF; cdr3_nt: TGTGCCAGCTCACGAGGACAGGGGGGTTTAGGCTACACCTTC
j_call: TRBJ1-1; clone_size: NA; v_call: TRBV2; d_call: NA; cdr3_aa: CASSDLGDGAFF; cdr3_nt: TGTGCCAGCAGTGATTTGGGAGACGGAGCTTTCTTT
j_call: TRBJ2-4; clone_size: once; v_call: TRBV6-1; d_call: NA; cdr3_aa: CASSDPRIAPPQYF; cdr3_nt: TGTGCCAGCAGTGACCCTCGGATAGCGCCCCCTCAGTACTTC
j_call: TRBJ2-7; clone_size: NA; v_call: TRBV20-1; d_call: NA; cdr3_aa: CSVPDRREQYF; cdr3_nt: TGCAGTGTTCCGGACAGACGCGAGCAGTACTTC
j_call: TRBJ2-7; clone_size: NA; v_call: TRBV4-3; d_call: NA; cdr3_aa: CASSQDSMSPTGEQYF; cdr3_nt: TGCGCCAGCAGCCAAGATAGTATGAGCCCCACGGGGGAGCAGTACTTC
j_call: TRBJ1-6; clone_size: few; v_call: TRBV5-3; d_call: TRBD1; cdr3_aa: CARSLGQGVNSPLHF; cdr3_nt: TGTGCCAGAAGCTTGGGACAGGGGGTGAATTCACCCCTCCACTTT
j_call: TRBJ1-1; clone_size: NA; v_call: TRBV29-1; d_call: TRBD1; cdr3_aa: CSVVTGWTTEAFF; cdr3_nt: TGCAGCGTGGTGACAGGGTGGACCACTGAAGCTTTCTTT
j_call: TRBJ1-2; clone_size: NA; v_call: TRBV13; d_call: NA; cdr3_aa: CASSLGRGDGYTF; cdr3_nt: TGTGCCAGCAGCTTGGGCAGGGGAGATGGCTACACCTTC
j_call: TRBJ1-3; clone_size: NA; v_call: TRBV15; d_call: NA; cdr3_aa: CATSKTGRSGNTIYF; cdr3_nt: TGTGCCACCAGTAAGACAGGCCGCTCTGGAAACACCATATATTTT
j_call: TRBJ1-2; clone_size: NA; v_call: TRBV6-5; d_call: NA; cdr3_aa: CASRRGSGYTF; cdr3_nt: TGTGCCAGCAGGAGAGGTTCCGGCTACACCTTC
j_call: TRBJ2-3; clone_size: NA; v_call: TRBV27; d_call: TRBD2; cdr3_aa: CASSSLAGGLRTDTQYF; cdr3_nt: TGTGCCAGCAGTTCCCTAGCGGGGGGATTACGCACAGATACGCAGTATTTT
j_call: TRBJ1-1; clone_size: NA; v_call: TRBV7-9; d_call: NA; cdr3_aa: CASSYGGTEAFF; cdr3_nt: TGTGCCAGCAGCTACGGAGGCACTGAAGCTTTCTTT
j_call: TRBJ2-2; clone_size: NA; v_call: TRBV15; d_call: TRBD1; cdr3_aa: CATEGQADFRELFF; cdr3_nt: TGTGCCACAGAAGGACAGGCTGACTTTAGGGAGCTGTTTTTT
j_call: TRBJ1-4; clone_size: NA; v_call: TRBV4-2; d_call: TRBD1; cdr3_aa: CASSQDGARGNEKLFF; cdr3_nt: TGTGCCAGCAGCCAAGATGGCGCCAGGGGGAACGAAAAACTGTTTTTT
j_call: TRBJ1-2; clone_size: NA; v_call: TRBV19; d_call: TRBD1; cdr3_aa: CASMVQGAMGYGYTF; cdr3_nt: TGTGCCAGTATGGTCCAGGGGGCGATGGGCTATGGCTACACCTTC
j_call: TRBJ1-1; clone_size: NA; v_call: TRBV18; d_call: NA; cdr3_aa: CASSRDRNTEAFF; cdr3_nt: TGTGCCAGCTCCCGTGACAGGAACACTGAAGCTTTCTTT
j_call: TRBJ1-4; clone_size: NA; v_call: TRBV28; d_call: NA; cdr3_aa: CASRAPGGSTNEKLFF; cdr3_nt: TGTGCCAGCAGAGCGCCCGGAGGGTCAACTAATGAAAAACTGTTTTTT
j_call: TRBJ1-4; clone_size: NA; v_call: TRBV18; d_call: NA; cdr3_aa: CASSPPNTGILVEKLFF; cdr3_nt: TGTGCCAGCTCACCACCTAACACAGGAATATTAGTTGAAAAACTGTTTTTT
j_call: TRBJ2-5; clone_size: NA; v_call: TRBV9; d_call: TRBD1; cdr3_aa: CASSVGTGRETQYF; cdr3_nt: TGTGCCAGCAGCGTGGGGACAGGGAGGGAGACCCAGTACTTC
j_call: TRBJ1-3; clone_size: NA; v_call: TRBV28; d_call: NA; cdr3_aa: CASSLQASGNTIYF; cdr3_nt: TGTGCCAGCAGTTTGCAGGCCTCTGGAAACACCATATATTTT
j_call: TRBJ1-2; clone_size: NA; v_call: TRBV3-1/TRBV3-2; d_call: NA; cdr3_aa: CASSQTLGGTYTF; cdr3_nt: TGTGCCAGCAGCCAAACCCTGGGGGGGACCTACACCTTC
j_call: TRBJ1-2; clone_size: NA; v_call: TRBV3-1/TRBV3-2; d_call: NA; cdr3_aa: CASSPGTQGMYGYTF; cdr3_nt: TGTGCCAGCAGCCCGGGGACACAGGGAATGTATGGCTACACCTTC
j_call: TRBJ1-1; clone_size: NA; v_call: TRBV27; d_call: NA; cdr3_aa: CASSLWAENTEAFF; cdr3_nt: TGTGCCAGCAGTTTATGGGCAGAGAACACTGAAGCTTTCTTT
j_call: TRBJ1-2; clone_size: many; v_call: TRBV27; d_call: TRBD1; cdr3_aa: CASSSTGGNGYTF; cdr3_nt: TGTGCCAGCAGCAGTACAGGGGGAAATGGCTACACCTTC